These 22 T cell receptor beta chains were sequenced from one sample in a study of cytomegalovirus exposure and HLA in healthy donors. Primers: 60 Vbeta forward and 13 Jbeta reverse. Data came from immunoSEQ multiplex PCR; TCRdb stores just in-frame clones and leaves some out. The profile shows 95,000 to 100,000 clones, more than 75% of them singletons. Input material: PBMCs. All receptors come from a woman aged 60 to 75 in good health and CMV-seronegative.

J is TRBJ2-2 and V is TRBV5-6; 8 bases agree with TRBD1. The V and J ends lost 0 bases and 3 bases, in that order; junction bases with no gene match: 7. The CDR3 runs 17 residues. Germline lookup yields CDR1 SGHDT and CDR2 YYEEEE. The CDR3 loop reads CASSLGRTGRDTGELFF. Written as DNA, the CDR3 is TGTGCCAGCAGCTTGGGTCGGACAGGGCGGGACACCGGGGAGCTGTTTTTT. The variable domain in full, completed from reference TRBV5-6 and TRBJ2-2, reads DAGVTQSPTHLIKTRGQQVTLRCSPKSGHDTVSWYQQALGQGPQFIFQYYEEEERQRGNFPDRFSGHQFPNYSSELNVNALLLGDSALYLCASSLGRTGRDTGELFFGEGSRLTVL.

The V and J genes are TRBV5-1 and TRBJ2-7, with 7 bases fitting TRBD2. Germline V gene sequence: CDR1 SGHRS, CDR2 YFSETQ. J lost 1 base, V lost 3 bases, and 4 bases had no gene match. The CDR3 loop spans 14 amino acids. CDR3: CASSWEGLSYEQYF. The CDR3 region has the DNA TGCGCCAGCAGCTGGGAGGGGCTATCCTACGAGCAGTACTTC.

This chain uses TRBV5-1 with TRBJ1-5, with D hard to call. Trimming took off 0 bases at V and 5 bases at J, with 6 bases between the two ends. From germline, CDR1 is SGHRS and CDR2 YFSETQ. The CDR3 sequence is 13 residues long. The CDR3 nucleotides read TGCGCCAGCAGCTTGGACGTAGATCAGCCCCAGCATTTT. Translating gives CASSLDVDQPQHF.

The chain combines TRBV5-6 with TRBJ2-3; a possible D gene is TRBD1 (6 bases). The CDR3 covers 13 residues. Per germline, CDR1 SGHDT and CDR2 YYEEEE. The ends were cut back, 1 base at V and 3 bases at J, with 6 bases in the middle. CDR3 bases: TGTGCCAGCAGCTTGACAGGGACAGATACGCAGTATTTT. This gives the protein CASSLTGTDTQYF.

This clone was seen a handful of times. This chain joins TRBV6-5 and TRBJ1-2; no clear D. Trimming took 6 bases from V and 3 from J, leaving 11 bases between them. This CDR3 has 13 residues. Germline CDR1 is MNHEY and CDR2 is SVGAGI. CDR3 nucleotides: TGTGCCAGCAGGACGGCGGTTCACTATGGCTACACCTTC. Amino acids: CASRTAVHYGYTF.

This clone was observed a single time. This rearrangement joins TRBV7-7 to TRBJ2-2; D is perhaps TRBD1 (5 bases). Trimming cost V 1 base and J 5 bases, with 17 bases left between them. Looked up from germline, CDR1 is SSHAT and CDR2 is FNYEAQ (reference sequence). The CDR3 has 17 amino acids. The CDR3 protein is CASSLGAPGRRTGELFF. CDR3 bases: TGTGCCAGCAGCTTAGGGGCGCCAGGGCGGAGAACCGGGGAGCTGTTTTTT.

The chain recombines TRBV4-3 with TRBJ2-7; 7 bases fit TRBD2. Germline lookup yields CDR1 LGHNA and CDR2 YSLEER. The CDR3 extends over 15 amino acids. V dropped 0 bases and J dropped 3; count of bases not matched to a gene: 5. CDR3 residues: CASSQESSGYYEQYF. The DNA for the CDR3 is TGCGCCAGCAGCCAAGAGTCTAGCGGATACTACGAGCAGTACTTC.

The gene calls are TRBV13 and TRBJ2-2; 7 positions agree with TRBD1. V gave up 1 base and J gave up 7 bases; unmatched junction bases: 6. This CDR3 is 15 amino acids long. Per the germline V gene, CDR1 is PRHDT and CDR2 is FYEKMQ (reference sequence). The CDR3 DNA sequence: TGTGCCAGCAGCTTAGACAGGGGTTTCGGCGGGGAGCTGTTTTTT. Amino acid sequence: CASSLDRGFGGELFF.

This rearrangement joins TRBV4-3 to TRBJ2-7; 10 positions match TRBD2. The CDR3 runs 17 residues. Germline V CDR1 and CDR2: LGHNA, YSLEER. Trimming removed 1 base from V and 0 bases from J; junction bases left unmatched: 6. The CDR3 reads CASSQALAGSSSYEQYF. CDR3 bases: TGCGCCAGCAGCCAAGCACTAGCGGGGAGCAGCTCCTACGAGCAGTACTTC.

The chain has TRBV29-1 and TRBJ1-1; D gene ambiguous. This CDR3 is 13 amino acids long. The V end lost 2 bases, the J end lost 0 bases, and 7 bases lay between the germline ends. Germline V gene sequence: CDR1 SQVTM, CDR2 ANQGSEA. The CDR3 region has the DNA TGCAGCGTTGAAAGGCGGCTGAACACTGAAGCTTTCTTT. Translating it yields CSVERRLNTEAFF.

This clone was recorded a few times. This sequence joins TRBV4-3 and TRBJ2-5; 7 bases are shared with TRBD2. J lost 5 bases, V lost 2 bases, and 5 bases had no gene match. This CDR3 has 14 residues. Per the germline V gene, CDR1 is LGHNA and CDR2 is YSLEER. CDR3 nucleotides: TGCGCCAGCAGCCAAAGTCTAGCGGTTGAGACCCAGTACTTC. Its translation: CASSQSLAVETQYF.

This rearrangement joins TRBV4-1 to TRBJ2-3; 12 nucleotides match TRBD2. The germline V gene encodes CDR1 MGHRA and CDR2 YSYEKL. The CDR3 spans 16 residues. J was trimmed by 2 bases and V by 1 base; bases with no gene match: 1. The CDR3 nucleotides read TGCGCCAGCAGCCAAGGGACTAGCGGGGACACAGATACGCAGTATTTT. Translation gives CASSQGTSGDTDTQYF.

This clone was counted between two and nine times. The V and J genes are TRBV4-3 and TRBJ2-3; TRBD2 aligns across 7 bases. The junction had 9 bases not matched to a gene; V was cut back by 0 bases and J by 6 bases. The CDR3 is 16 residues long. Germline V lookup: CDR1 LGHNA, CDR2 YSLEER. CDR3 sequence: CASSQDAGLGADTQYF. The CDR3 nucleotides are TGCGCCAGCAGCCAAGATGCAGGACTAGGAGCCGATACGCAGTATTTT.

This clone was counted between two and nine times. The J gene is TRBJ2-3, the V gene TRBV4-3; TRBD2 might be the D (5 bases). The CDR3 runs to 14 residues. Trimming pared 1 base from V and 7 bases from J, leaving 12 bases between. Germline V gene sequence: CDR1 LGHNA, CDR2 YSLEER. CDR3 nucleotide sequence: TGCGCCAGCAGCCAAGGAGAGGGCTTCCATACGCAGTATTTT. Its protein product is CASSQGEGFHTQYF.

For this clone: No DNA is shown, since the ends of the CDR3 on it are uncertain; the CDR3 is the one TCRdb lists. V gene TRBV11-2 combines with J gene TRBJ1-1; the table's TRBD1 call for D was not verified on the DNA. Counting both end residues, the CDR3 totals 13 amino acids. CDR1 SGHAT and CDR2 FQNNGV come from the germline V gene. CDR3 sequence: CASSLGVGQGTFF.

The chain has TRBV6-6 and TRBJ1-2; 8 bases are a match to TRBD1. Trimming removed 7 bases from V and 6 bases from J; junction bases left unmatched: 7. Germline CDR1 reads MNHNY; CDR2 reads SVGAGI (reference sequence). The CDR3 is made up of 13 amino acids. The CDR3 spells CASNLDRGDGYTF. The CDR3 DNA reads TGTGCCAGCAATTTAGACAGGGGAGATGGCTACACCTTC.

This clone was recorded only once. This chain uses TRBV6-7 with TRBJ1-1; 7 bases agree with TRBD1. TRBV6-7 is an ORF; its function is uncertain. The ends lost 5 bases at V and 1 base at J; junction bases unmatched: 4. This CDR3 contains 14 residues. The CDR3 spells CASSVRQGNTEAFF. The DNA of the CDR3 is TGTGCCAGCAGTGTGAGACAGGGGAACACTGAAGCTTTCTTT.

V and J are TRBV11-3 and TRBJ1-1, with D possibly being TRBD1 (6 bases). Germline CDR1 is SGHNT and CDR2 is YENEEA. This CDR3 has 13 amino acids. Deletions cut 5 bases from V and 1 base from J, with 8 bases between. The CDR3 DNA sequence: TGTGCCAGCAGCCCCAGGGGGAACACTGAAGCTTTCTTT. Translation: CASSPRGNTEAFF.

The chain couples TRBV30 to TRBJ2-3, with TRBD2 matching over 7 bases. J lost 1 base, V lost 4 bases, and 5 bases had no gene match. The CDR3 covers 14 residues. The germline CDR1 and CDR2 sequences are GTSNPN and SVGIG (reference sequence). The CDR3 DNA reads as TGTGCCTGGAATCGCCTAGCGGGCACAGATACGCAGTATTTT. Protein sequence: CAWNRLAGTDTQYF.

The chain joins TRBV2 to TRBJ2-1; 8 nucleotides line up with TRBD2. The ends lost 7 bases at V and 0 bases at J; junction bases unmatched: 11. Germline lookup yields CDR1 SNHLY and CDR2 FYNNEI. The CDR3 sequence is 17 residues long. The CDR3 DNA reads TGTGCCAGCATTTATCCGAGCGGGAGAAGCTCCTACAATGAGCAGTTCTTC. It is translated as CASIYPSGRSSYNEQFF.

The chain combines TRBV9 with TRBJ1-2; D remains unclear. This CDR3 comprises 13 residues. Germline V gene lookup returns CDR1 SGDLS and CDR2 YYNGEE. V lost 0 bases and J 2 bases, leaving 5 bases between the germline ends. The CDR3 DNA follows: TGTGCCAGCAGCGTAGACCAGAACTATGGCTACACCTTC. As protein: CASSVDQNYGYTF. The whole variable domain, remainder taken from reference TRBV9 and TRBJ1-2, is DSGVTQTPKHLITATGQRVTLRCSPRSGDLSVYWYQQSLDQGLQFLIQYYNGEERAKGNILERFSAQQFPDLHSELNLSSLELGDSALYFCASSVDQNYGYTFGSGTRLTVV.

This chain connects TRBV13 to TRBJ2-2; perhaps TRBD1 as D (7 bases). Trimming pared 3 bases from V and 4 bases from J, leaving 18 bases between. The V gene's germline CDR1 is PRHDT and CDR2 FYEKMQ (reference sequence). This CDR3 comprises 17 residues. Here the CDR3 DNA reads TGTGCCAGCAGCTTCCCCTACAGGGGAGGAGGCACCGGGGAGCTGTTTTTT. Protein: CASSFPYRGGGTGELFF.